The clone carrying this T cell receptor (beta chain) has more than one count but fewer than ten. Germline V gene sequence: CDR1 LGHDT, CDR2 YNNKEL (reference sequence). This CDR3 comprises 15 residues. The V and J ends lost 1 base and 0 bases, in that order; junction bases with no gene match: 2. This specimen comes from a study of blood T cell repertoires in COVID-19. The overall study: Italy, Spain and the United States were the sources of the convalescent and acute COVID-19 samples. T cells, B-cell-depleted T cells, or PBMCs provided the cDNA or gDNA that served as material.

Per the study methods: Reference gene primer amplification gave nucleated cell count estimates. The data were produced by immunoSEQ multiplex PCR, yet TCRdb's version contains in-frame clones alone and is incomplete. V and J calls and clone size are copied from that table; D and trimming were computed from the DNA. The sample holds 200,000 to 250,000 clones, under 90% seen once. This chain joins TRBV3-1 (or the pseudogene TRBV3-2) and TRBJ1-1; TRBD1 agrees at 7 bases. The source material was peripheral blood. This receptor was taken from a woman older than 75 with active or convalescent COVID-19. The CDR3 nucleotides are TGTGCCAGCAGCCAAGCAGGGGGTATGAACACTGAAGCTTTCTTT. It specifies CASSQAGGMNTEAFF.